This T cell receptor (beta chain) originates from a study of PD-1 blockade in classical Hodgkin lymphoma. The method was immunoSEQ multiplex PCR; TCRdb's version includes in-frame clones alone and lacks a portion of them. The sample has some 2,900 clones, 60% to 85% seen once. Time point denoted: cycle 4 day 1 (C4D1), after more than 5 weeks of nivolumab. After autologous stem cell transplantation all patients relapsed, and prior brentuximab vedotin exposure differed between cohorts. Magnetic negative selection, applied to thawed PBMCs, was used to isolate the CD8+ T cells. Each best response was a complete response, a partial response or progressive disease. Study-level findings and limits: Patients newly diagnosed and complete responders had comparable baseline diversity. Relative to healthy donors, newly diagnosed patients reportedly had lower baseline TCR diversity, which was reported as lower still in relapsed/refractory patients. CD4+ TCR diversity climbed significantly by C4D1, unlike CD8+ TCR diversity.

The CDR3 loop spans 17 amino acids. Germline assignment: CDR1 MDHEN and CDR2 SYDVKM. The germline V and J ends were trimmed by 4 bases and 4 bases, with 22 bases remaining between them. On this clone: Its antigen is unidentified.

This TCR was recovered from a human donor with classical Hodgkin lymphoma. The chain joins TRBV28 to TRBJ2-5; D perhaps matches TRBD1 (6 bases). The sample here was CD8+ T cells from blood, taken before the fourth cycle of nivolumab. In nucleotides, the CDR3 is TGTGCCAGCAGTTGGGGCACTCGACAGGAAATGGGAGAGACCCAGTACTTC. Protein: CASSWGTRQEMGETQYF.